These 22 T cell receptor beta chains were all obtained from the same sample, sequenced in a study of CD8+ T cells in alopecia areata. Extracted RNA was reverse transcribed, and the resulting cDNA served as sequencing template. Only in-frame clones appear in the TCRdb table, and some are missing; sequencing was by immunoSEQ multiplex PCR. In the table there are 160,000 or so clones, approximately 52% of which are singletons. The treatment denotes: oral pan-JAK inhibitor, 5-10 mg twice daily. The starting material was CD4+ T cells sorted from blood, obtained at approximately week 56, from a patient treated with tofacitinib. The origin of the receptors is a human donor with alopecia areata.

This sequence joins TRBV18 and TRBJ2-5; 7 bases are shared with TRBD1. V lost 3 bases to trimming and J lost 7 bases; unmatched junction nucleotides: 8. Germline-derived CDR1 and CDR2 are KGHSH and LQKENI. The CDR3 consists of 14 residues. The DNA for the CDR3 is TGTGCCAGCTCACCGGACAGGTCCGTGGGGACCCAGTACTTC. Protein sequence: CASSPDRSVGTQYF.

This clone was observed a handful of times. The CDR3 sequence is CASSLGGLNSPLHF. The CDR3 DNA reads as TGTGCCAGCAGCTTAGGGGGGTTAAATTCACCCCTCCACTTT. The chain is built from TRBV7-2 and TRBJ1-6; TRBD1 is a possible D gene (5 bases). In germline, CDR1 is SGHTA, CDR2 FQGNSA. The V gene lost 1 base and the J gene lost 7 bases, with 8 bases spanning the gap. The CDR3 is made up of 14 amino acids. Drawing the rest from reference TRBV7-2 and TRBJ1-6, the complete variable domain is GAGVSQSPSNKVTEKGKDVELRCDPISGHTALYWYRQSLGQGLEFLIYFQGNSAPDKSGLPSDRFSAERTGGSVSTLTIQRTQQEDSAVYLCASSLGGLNSPLHFGNGTRLTVT.

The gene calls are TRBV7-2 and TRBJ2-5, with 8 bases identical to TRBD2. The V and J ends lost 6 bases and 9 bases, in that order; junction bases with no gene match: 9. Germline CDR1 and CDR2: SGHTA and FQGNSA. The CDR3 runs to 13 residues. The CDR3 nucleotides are TGTGCCAGCAGATTTAGCGGGGAGGTAGCCCAGTACTTC. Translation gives CASRFSGEVAQYF.

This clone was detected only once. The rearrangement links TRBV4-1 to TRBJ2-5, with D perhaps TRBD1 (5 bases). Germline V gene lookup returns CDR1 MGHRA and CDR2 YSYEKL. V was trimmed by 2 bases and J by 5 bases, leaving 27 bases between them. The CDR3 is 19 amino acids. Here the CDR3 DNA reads TGCGCCAGCAGCCAAAGGTGGGTTGGTGAGCCGCTGCGACAGGAGACCCAGTACTTC. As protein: CASSQRWVGEPLRQETQYF.

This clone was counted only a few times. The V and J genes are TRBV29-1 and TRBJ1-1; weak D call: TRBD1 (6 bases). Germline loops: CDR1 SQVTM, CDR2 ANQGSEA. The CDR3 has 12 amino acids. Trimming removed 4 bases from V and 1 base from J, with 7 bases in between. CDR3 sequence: CSVGGQNTEAFF. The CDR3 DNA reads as TGCAGCGTTGGGGGACAGAACACTGAAGCTTTCTTT.

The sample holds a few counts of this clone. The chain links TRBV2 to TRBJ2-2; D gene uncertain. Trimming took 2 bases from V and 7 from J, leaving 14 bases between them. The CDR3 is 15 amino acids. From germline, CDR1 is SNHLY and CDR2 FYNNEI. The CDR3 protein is CASSEYTLRGGELFF. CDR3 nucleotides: TGTGCCAGCAGTGAATATACCCTTCGAGGCGGGGAGCTGTTTTTT.

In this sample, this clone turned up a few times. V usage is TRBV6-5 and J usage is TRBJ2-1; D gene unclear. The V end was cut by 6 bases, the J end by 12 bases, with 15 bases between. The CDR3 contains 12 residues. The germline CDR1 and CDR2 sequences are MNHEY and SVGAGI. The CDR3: CASSKDQSRQFF. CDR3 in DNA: TGTGCCAGCAGCAAAGATCAGTCTCGGCAGTTCTTC.

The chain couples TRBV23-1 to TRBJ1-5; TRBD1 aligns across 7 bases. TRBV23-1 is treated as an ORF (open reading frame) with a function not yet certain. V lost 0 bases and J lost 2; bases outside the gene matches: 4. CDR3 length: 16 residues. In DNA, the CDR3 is TGCGCCAGCAGTCAATCCGCCGGGACAGGCAATCAGCCCCAGCATTTT. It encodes CASSQSAGTGNQPQHF.

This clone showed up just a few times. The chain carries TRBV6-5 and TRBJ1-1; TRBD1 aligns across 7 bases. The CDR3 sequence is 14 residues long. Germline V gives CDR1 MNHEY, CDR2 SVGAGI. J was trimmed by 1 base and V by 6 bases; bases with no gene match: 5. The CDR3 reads CASRAGQRNTEAFF. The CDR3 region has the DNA TGTGCCAGCAGGGCGGGACAGCGGAACACTGAAGCTTTCTTT.

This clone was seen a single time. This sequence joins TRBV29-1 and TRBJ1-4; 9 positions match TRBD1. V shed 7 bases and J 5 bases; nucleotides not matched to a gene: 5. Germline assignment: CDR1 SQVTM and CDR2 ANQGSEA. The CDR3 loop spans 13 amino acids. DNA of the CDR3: TGCAGCGCTTCCGGGACAGGGAATGAAAAACTGTTTTTT. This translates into CSASGTGNEKLFF.

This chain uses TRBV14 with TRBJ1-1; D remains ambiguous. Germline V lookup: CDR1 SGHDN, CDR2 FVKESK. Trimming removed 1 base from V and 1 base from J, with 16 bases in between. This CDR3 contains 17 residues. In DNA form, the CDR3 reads TGTGCCAGCAGCCAAGTTATGTGGCAGGCGACGAACACTGAAGCTTTCTTT. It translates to CASSQVMWQATNTEAFF.

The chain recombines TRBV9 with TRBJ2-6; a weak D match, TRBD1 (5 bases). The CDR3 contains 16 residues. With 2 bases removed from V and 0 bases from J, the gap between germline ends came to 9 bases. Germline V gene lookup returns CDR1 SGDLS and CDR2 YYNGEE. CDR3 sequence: CASSVRQPSGANVLTF. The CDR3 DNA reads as TGTGCCAGCAGCGTCAGACAGCCCTCTGGGGCCAACGTCCTGACTTTC.

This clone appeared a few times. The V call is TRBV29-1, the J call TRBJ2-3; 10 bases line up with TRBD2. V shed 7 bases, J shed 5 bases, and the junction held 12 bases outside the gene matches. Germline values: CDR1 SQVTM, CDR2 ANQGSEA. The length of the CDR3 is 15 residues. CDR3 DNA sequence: TGCAGCGGGTCCGATAGCGGGGGGCGGAGAGATACGCAGTATTTT. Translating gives CSGSDSGGRRDTQYF.

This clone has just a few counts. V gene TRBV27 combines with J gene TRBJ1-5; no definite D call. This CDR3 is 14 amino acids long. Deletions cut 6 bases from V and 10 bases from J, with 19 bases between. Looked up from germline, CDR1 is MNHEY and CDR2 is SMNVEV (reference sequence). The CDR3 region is CASSPRTQLPPQHF. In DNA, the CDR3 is TGTGCCAGCAGCCCTCGGACCCAGTTACCCCCCCAGCATTTT.

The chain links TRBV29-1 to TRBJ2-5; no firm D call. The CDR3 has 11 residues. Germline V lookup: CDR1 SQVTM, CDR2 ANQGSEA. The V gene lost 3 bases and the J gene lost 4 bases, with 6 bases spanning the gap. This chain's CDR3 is CSVDWGETQYF. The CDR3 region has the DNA TGCAGCGTTGACTGGGGAGAGACCCAGTACTTC. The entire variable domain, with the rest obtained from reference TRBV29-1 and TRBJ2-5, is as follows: SAVISQKPSRDICQRGTSLTIQCQVDSQVTMMFWYRQQPGQSLTLIATANQGSEATYESGFVIDKFPISRPNLTFSTLTVSNMSPEDSSIYLCSVDWGETQYFGPGTRLLVL.

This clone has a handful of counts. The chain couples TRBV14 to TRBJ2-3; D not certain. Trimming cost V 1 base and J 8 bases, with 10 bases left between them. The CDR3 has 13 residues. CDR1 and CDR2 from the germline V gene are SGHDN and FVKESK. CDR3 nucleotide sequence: TGTGCCAGCAGCCAAGTAGCTCCTGGTACGCAGTATTTT. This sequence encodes CASSQVAPGTQYF.

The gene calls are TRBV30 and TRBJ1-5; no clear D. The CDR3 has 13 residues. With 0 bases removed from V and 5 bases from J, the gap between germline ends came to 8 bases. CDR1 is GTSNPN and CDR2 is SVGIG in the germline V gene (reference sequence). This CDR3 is CAWSVGRDQPQHF. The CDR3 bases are TGTGCCTGGAGTGTCGGGAGGGATCAGCCCCAGCATTTT.

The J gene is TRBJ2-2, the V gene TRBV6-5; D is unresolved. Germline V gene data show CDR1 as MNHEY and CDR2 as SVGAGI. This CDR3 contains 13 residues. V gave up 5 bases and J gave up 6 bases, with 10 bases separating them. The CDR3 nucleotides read TGTGCCAGCAGTCTTCCTTTGCCCGGGGAGCTGTTTTTT. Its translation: CASSLPLPGELFF.

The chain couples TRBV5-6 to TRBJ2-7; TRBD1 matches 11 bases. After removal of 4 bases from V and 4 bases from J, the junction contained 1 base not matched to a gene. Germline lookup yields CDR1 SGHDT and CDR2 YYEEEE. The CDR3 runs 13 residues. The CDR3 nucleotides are TGTGCCAGCAGCCGGGACAGGGGGTACGAGCAGTACTTC. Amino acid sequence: CASSRDRGYEQYF.

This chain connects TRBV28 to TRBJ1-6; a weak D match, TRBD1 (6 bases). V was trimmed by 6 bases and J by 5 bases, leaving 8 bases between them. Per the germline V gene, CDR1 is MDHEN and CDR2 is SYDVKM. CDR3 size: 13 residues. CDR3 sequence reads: CASRDSHNSPLHF. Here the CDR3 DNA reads TGTGCCAGCAGGGACAGCCATAATTCACCCCTCCACTTT. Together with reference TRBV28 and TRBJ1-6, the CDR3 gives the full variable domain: DVKVTQSSRYLVKRTGEKVFLECVQDMDHENMFWYRQDPGLGLRLIYFSYDVKMKEKGDIPEGYSVSREKKERFSLILESASTNQTSMYLCASRDSHNSPLHFGNGTRLTVT.

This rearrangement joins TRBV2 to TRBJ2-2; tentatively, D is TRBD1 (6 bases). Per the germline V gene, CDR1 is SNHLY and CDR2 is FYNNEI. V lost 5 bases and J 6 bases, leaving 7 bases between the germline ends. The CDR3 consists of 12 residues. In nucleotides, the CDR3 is TGTGCCAGCAGTCCAGGGGCCGGGGAGCTGTTTTTT. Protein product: CASSPGAGELFF. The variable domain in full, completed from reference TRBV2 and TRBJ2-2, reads EPEVTQTPSHQVTQMGQEVILRCVPISNHLYFYWYRQILGQKVEFLVSFYNNEISEKSEIFDDQFSVERPDGSNFTLKIRSTKLEDSAMYFCASSPGAGELFFGEGSRLTVL.

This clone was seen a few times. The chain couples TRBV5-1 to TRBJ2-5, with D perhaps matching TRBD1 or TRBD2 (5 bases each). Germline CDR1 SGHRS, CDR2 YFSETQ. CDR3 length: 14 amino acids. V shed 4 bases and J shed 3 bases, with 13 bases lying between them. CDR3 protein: CASSRDGREETQYF. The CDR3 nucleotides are TGCGCCAGCAGCCGGGACGGACGAGAAGAGACCCAGTACTTC. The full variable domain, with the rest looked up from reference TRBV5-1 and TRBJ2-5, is KAGVTQTPRYLIKTRGQQVTLSCSPISGHRSVSWYQQTPGQGLQFLFEYFSETQRNKGNFPGRFSGRQFSNSRSEMNVSTLELGDSALYLCASSRDGREETQYFGPGTRLLVL.